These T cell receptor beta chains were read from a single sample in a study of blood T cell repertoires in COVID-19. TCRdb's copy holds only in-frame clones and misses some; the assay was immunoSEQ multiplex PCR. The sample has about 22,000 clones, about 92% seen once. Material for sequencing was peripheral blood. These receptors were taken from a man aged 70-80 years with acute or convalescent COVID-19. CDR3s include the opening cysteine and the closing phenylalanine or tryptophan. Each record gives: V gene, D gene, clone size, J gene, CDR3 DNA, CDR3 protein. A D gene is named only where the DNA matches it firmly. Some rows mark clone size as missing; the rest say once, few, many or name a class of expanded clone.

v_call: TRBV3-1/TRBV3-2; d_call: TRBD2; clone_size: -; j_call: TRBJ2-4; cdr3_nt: TGTGCCAGCAGCCAATCGGGACTAGCGGGGGGGCCTAAAAACATTCAGTACTTC; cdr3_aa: CASSQSGLAGGPKNIQYF
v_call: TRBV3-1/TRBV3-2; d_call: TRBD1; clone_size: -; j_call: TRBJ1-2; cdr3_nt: TGTGCCAGCAGCCCACGGGACAGGGGGCCAGGTGGCTACACCTTC; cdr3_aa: CASSPRDRGPGGYTF
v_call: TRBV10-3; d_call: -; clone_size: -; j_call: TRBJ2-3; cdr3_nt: TGTGCCATCAGTGATCCACCCCGCGGGACAGATACGCAGTATTTT; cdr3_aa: CAISDPPRGTDTQYF
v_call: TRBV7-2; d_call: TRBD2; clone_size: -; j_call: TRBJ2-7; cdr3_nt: TGTGCCAGCAGCTCCCCCGCTAGCGGGGTCTACGAGCAGTACTTC; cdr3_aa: CASSSPASGVYEQYF
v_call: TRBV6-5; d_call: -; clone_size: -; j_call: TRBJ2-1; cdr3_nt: TGTGCCAGCAGAACGCTGACTAGTATGAGGGAGCAGTTCTTC; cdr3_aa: CASRTLTSMREQFF
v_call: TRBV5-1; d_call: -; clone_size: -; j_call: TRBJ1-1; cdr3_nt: TGCGCCAGCAACCAACTCACCGGACAGAACACTGAAGCTTTCTTT; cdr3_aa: CASNQLTGQNTEAFF
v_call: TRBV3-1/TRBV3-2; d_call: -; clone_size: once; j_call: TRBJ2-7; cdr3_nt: TGTGCCAGCAGCCAAGATAAGGGGAAGCAGTACTTC; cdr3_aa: CASSQDKGKQYF
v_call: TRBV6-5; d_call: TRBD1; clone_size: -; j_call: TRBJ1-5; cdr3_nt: TGTGCCAGCAGTTACTCCGGGACAGAACCACAGCCCCAGCATTTT; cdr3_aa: CASSYSGTEPQPQHF
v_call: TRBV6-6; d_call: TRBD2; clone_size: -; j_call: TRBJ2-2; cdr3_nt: TGTGCCAGCACCCAGCGGGAGGGGGCCGGGGAGCTGTTTTTT; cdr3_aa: CASTQREGAGELFF
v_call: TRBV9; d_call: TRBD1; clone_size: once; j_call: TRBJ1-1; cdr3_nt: TGTGCCAGCAGCGTAGGAGGGGGCGGGGTGAGCACTGAAGCTTTCTTT; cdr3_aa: CASSVGGGGVSTEAFF
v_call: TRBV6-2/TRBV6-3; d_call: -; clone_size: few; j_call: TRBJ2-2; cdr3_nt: TGTGCCAGCAGTTACAACTCGCTAGTGGGGCAGGACACCGGGGAGCTGTTTTTT; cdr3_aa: CASSYNSLVGQDTGELFF
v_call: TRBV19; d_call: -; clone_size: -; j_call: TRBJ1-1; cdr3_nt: TGTGCCAGTAGTCCAACAGGGATAAGCACTGAAGCTTTCTTT; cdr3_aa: CASSPTGISTEAFF
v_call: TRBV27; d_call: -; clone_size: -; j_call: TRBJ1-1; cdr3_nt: TGTGCCAGCAGTTCGGGACTTATGAACACTGAAGCTTTCTTT; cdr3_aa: CASSSGLMNTEAFF
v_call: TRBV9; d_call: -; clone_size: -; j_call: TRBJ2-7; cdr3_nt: TGTGCCAGCAGCGGAGACAACTACGAGCAGTACTTC; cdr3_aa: CASSGDNYEQYF
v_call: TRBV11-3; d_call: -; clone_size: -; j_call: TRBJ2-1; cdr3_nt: TGTGCCAGCAGCTTTAGCGGAGCCTACAATGAGCAGTTCTTC; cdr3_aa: CASSFSGAYNEQFF
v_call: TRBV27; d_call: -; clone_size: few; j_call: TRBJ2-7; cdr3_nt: TGTGCCAGCAGTTTGGGTCGTGGGCCATTCTACGAGCAGTACTTC; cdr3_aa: CASSLGRGPFYEQYF
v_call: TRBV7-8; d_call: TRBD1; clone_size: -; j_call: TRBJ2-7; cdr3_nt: TGTGCCAGCAGCTTGACCGGGACAGGGGGTTACGAGCAGTACTTC; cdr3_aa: CASSLTGTGGYEQYF
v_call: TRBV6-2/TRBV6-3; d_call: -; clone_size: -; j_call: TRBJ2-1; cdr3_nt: TGTGCCAGCAGTCCCCTGCGGGCAGGTGATGAGCAGTTCTTC; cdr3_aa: CASSPLRAGDEQFF
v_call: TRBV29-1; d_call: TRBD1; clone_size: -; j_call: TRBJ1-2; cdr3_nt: TGCAGCTCCTCGGTAGGGGGCGACTATGGCTACACCTTC; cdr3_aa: CSSSVGGDYGYTF
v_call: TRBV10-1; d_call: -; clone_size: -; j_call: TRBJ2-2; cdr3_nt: TGCGCCAGCAGAGCGACCACCACCGGGGAGCTGTTTTTT; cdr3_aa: CASRATTTGELFF
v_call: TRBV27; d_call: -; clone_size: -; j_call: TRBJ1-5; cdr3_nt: TGTGCCAGCAGTTACAAGACAGATCAGCCCCAGCATTTT; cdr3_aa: CASSYKTDQPQHF
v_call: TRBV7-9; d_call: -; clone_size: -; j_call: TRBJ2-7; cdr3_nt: TGTGCCAGCAGCTTAGACGGGGGGCCCGAGCAGTACTTC; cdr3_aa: CASSLDGGPEQYF
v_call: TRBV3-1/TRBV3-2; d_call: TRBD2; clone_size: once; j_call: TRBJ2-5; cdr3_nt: TGTGCCAGGACCTTTAGCGGGGGGCTGGAGGAGACCCAGTACTTC; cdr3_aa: CARTFSGGLEETQYF
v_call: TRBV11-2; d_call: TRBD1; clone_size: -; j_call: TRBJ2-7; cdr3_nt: TGTGCCAGCAGGACTTCCCTGGGACAGATCTACGAGCAGTACTTC; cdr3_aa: CASRTSLGQIYEQYF
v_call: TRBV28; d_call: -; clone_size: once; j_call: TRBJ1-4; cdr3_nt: TGTGCCAGCAAGGAATCAAAGGGGGCTAATGAAAAACTGTTTTTT; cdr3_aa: CASKESKGANEKLFF
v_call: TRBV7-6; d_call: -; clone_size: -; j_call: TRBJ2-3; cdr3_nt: TGTGCCAGCAGCTTCGGGGGTCCGACAGATACGCAGTATTTT; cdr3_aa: CASSFGGPTDTQYF
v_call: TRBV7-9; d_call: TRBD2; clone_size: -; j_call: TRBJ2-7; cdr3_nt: TGTGCCAGCAGCGAATCTACACGTTTGGGGGGGTCCTACGAGCAGTACTTC; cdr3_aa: CASSESTRLGGSYEQYF
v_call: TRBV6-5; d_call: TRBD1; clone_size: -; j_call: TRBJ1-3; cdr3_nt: TGTGCCAGCAGTTTCCGACAGGGATCGGGAAACACCATATATTTT; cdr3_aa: CASSFRQGSGNTIYF
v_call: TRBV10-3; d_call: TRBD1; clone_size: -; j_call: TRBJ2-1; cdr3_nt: TGTGCCATCAGTGCGGGACAGGGATCGTTCGATGAGCAGTTCTTC; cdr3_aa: CAISAGQGSFDEQFF
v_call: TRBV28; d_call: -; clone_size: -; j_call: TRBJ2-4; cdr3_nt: TGTGCCAGCAGTTTATCGGGACAAGCCAAAAACATTCAGTACTTC; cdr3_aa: CASSLSGQAKNIQYF
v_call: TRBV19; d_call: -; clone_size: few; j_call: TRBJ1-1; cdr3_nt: TGTGCCAGTAGGTTTGCGGTGAACACTGAAGCTTTCTTT; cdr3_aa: CASRFAVNTEAFF
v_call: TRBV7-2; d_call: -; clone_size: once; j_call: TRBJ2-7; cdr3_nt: TGTGCCAGCAGCTTCGATAGAGGACAGCTTTACGAGCAGTACTTC; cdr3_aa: CASSFDRGQLYEQYF
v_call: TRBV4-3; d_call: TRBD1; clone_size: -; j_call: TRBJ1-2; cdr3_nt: TGCGCCAGCAGCCAAGATTCAGGACAGGGGGATGGCTACACCTTC; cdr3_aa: CASSQDSGQGDGYTF
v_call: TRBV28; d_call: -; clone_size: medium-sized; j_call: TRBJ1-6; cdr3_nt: TGTGCCAGCAGTTTAGTTTCCCCGAGCTCCTATAATTCACCCCTCCACTTT; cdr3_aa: CASSLVSPSSYNSPLHF
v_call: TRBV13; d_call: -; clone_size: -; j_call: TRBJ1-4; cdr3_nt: TGTGCCAGCAGCTTAGTGACAGAGGAAAAACTGTTTTTT; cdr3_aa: CASSLVTEEKLFF
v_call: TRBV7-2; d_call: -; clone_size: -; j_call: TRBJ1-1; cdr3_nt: TGTGCCAGCAGCTCGCACATTTACGACACTTACACTGAAGCTTTCTTT; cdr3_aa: CASSSHIYDTYTEAFF
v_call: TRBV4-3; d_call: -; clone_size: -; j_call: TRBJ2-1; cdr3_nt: TGCGCCAGCAGCCAAGACCGGTTCGGTGAGCAGTTCTTC; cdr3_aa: CASSQDRFGEQFF
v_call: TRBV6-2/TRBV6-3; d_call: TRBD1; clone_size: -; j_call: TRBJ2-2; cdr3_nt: TGTGCCAGCAGTGACTATCGACAGGGGAGGAACACCGGGGAGCTGTTTTTT; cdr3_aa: CASSDYRQGRNTGELFF
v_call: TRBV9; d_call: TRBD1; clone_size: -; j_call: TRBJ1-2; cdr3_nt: TGTGCCAGCAGCCCCGACAGGGAGTATGGCTACACCTTC; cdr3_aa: CASSPDREYGYTF
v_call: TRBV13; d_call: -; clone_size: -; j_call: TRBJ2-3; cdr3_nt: TGTGCCAGCAGCTTCAGGCAACACAATACGCAGTATTTT; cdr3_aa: CASSFRQHNTQYF
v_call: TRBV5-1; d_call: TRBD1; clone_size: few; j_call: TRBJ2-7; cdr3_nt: TGCGCCAGCAGCCCCGGGACAGGGAGCTCCTACGAGCAGTACTTC; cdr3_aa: CASSPGTGSSYEQYF
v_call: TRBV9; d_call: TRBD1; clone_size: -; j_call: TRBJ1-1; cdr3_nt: TGTGCCAGCAGCGAGGGGACAGGGGGCATGAACACTGAAGCTTTCTTT; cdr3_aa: CASSEGTGGMNTEAFF
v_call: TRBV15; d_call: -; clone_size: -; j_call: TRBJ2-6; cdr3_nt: TGTGCCACCAGCTCTCAGGGATTTGGGGCCAACGTCCTGACTTTC; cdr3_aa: CATSSQGFGANVLTF
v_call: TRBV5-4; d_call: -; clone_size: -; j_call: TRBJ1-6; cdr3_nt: TGTGCCAGCAGCAAGGGAGGAGGGGTGGCCTATAATTCACCCCTCCACTTT; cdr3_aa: CASSKGGGVAYNSPLHF
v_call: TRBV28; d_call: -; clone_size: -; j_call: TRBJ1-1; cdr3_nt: TGTGCCAGCAGTTTAAGCGCGGCCCTGAACACTGAAGCTTTCTTT; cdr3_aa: CASSLSAALNTEAFF
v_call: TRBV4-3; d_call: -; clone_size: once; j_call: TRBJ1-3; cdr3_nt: TGCGCCAGCAGCCAGGGGGGGGGAAACACCATATATTTT; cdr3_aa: CASSQGGGNTIYF
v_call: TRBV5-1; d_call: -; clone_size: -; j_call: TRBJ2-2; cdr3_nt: TGCGCCAGCAGCTTGCCGACAGGTCAGGGGGAGCTGTTTTTT; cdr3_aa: CASSLPTGQGELFF
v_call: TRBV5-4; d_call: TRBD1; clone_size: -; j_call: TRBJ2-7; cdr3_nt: TGTGCCAGCAGCACACGGACAGGGGGAGACGAGCAGTACTTC; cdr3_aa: CASSTRTGGDEQYF
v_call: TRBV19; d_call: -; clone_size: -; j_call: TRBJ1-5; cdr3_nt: TGTGCCAGTGGCCCTGTGGGGAGAGATCAGCCCCAGCATTTT; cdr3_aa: CASGPVGRDQPQHF
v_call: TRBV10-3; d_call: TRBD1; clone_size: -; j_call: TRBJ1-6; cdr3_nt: TGTGCCATCAGTGAGTCCCCGGGACAGCATCTCCACTTT; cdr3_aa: CAISESPGQHLHF
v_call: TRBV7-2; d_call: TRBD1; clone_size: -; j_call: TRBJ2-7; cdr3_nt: TGTGCCAGCAGCCTAGCCCGGGACAGGCTATACGAGCAGTACTTC; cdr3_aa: CASSLARDRLYEQYF
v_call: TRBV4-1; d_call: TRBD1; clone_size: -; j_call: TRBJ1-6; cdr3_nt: TGCGCCAGCAGCCTCCAGGGGGCGGTCAATTCACCCCTCCACTTT; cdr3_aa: CASSLQGAVNSPLHF
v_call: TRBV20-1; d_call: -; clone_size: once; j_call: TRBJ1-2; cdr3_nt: TGCAGTGCGACGTCGGGGGATGGCTACACCTTC; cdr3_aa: CSATSGDGYTF